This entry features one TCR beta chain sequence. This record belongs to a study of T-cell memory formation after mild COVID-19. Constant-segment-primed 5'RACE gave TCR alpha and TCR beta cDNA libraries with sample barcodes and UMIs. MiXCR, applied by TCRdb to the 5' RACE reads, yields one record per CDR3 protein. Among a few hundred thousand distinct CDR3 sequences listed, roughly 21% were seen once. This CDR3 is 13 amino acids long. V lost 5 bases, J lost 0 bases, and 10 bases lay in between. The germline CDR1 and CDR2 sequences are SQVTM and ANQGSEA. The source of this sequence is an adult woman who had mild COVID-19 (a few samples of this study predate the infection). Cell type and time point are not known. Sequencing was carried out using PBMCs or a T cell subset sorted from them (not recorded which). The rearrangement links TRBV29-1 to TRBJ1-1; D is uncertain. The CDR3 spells CSVQPSLNTEAFF. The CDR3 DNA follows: TGCAGCGTTCAACCGTCCTTGAACACTGAAGCTTTCTTT.